The 15 T cell receptor beta chains in this list originate from one sample, sequenced in a study of cytomegalovirus exposure and HLA in healthy donors. The PCR made use of 60 Vbeta and 13 Jbeta primers. Assay: immunoSEQ multiplex PCR; the TCRdb copy retains only in-frame clones and omits some. Altogether a few hundred thousand clones are present, over 70% being singletons, with the ten largest covering roughly 7.4%. The sample taken for sequencing was PBMCs. The source is a woman in her sixties or seventies in good health and CMV-seropositive.

This clone has a handful of counts. Other DNA sequences of this sample code for an identical CDR3. The chain recombines TRBV6-1 with TRBJ1-5; a weak D match, TRBD1 (5 bases). The CDR3 totals 13 residues. The germline V and J ends were trimmed by 6 bases and 6 bases, with 12 bases remaining between them. Germline assignment: CDR1 MNHNS and CDR2 SASEGT. The DNA for the CDR3 is TGTGCCAGCAGGGGGGGGGTCGGTCAGCCCCAGCATTTT. Its protein product is CASRGGVGQPQHF.

The chain carries TRBV14 and TRBJ2-1; 7 bases line up with TRBD1. The junction had 3 bases not matched to a gene; V was cut back by 7 bases and J by 6 bases. The CDR3 has 12 amino acids. Germline assignment: CDR1 SGHDN and CDR2 FVKESK. DNA for the CDR3: TGTGCCAGCAAGGGGGCAGGCAATGAGCAGTTCTTC. Its translation: CASKGAGNEQFF.

This chain joins TRBV5-4 and TRBJ2-2, with 11 bases matching TRBD2. V dropped 4 bases and J dropped 8; count of bases not matched to a gene: 7. CDR3 size: 15 residues. Germline V CDR1 and CDR2: SGHNT, YYREEE (reference sequence). The CDR3 DNA reads TGTGCCAGCAGCGTCGCCGGGACTAGCGGTGGGGAGCTGTTTTTT. The encoded protein is CASSVAGTSGGELFF.

V gene TRBV5-6 combines with J gene TRBJ2-7, with D perhaps matching TRBD2 (6 bases). The CDR3 is 14 amino acids. V dropped 2 bases and J dropped 2 bases, with 11 bases sitting between them. Germline V lookup: CDR1 SGHDT, CDR2 YYEEEE. CDR3 DNA sequence: TGTGCCAGCAGCTTCCGGGACTCCACCTACGAGCAGTACTTC. Protein: CASSFRDSTYEQYF. Complete variable domain (other parts from reference TRBV5-6 and TRBJ2-7): DAGVTQSPTHLIKTRGQQVTLRCSPKSGHDTVSWYQQALGQGPQFIFQYYEEEERQRGNFPDRFSGHQFPNYSSELNVNALLLGDSALYLCASSFRDSTYEQYFGPGTRLTVT.

V gene TRBV7-9 combines with J gene TRBJ2-7; 10 nucleotides agree with TRBD2. After removal of 1 base from V and 2 bases from J, the junction contained 5 bases not matched to a gene. From germline, CDR1 is SEHNR and CDR2 FQNEAQ (reference sequence). This CDR3 is built from 16 residues. The CDR3 loop reads CASSLGLAGEPYEQYF. The CDR3 DNA reads as TGTGCCAGCAGCTTAGGGCTAGCGGGAGAACCCTACGAGCAGTACTTC.

Only one count was recorded for this clone. The chain is built from TRBV5-5 and TRBJ2-7, with a tentative D call TRBD1 (5 bases). Trimming removed 0 bases from V and 1 base from J, with 5 bases in between. The CDR3 totals 13 residues. Germline V lookup: CDR1 SGHKS, CDR2 YYEKEE (reference sequence). The CDR3 loop is CASSLEGSYEQYF. CDR3 in DNA: TGTGCCAGCAGCTTGGAGGGGTCCTACGAGCAGTACTTC.

The chain carries TRBV4-1 and TRBJ2-1, with 10 bases identical to TRBD2. The trim removed 0 bases at V and 9 bases at J, leaving 8 bases unmatched. Germline CDR1 reads MGHRA; CDR2 reads YSYEKL. CDR3 length equals 16 residues. The CDR3 region has the DNA TGCGCCAGCAGCCAAGATTGGGCTAGCGGGAGACGTGAGCAGTTCTTC. Its protein product is CASSQDWASGRREQFF.

The chain employs TRBV4-2 and TRBJ2-1; TRBD2 matches 13 bases. The CDR3 covers 22 residues. The germline gives CDR1 LGHNA, CDR2 YNFKEQ. The V gene end was trimmed by 0 bases and the J gene end by 8 bases; junction bases not matched to a gene: 22. The CDR3 loop is CASSQDIRAGTSGALTVDEQFF. CDR3 sequence (DNA): TGTGCCAGCAGCCAAGATATTCGGGCCGGGACTAGCGGGGCCTTAACTGTGGATGAGCAGTTCTTC.

The chain is built from TRBV5-4 and TRBJ2-5; 7 positions match TRBD2. The CDR3 consists of 13 residues. Germline V gene sequence: CDR1 SGHNT, CDR2 YYREEE (reference sequence). The V segment lost 2 bases and the J segment 4 bases; nucleotides outside the gene matches: 2. In nucleotides, the CDR3 is TGTGCCAGCAGCTTAGCGGGATTAGAGACCCAGTACTTC. The encoded protein is CASSLAGLETQYF.

The chain carries TRBV5-1 and TRBJ2-3; D perhaps matches TRBD2 (6 bases). Germline V gives CDR1 SGHRS, CDR2 YFSETQ. Trimming left V 3 bases short and J 11 bases short, with 13 bases between. The CDR3 extends over 12 amino acids. CDR3 sequence reads: CASSSERAMQYF. The CDR3 DNA sequence: TGCGCCAGCAGCTCAGAGCGGGCGATGCAGTATTTT.

This clone was detected once. The chain links TRBV2 to TRBJ1-1, with a weak D call TRBD1 (6 bases). CDR1 is SNHLY, CDR2 FYNNEI, per germline. The CDR3 is 14 residues long. The V and J ends lost 4 bases and 4 bases respectively, with 13 bases between them. In DNA, the CDR3 is TGTGCCAGCAGTGGGCAGGGGATGTTCACTGAAGCTTTCTTT. Translated: CASSGQGMFTEAFF.

This sequence joins TRBV5-8 and TRBJ1-3, with D tentatively TRBD1 (6 bases). Germline loops: CDR1 SGHTS, CDR2 YDEGEE. The CDR3 covers 14 residues. The V end lost 0 bases, the J end lost 2 bases, and 6 bases lay between the germline ends. CDR3 bases: TGTGCCAGCAGCTTGGGGGGGCCTGGAAACACCATATATTTT. This sequence encodes CASSLGGPGNTIYF.

The chain's CDR3 is CASSPPPTGGYSNQPQHF. The CDR3 bases are TGTGCCAGCTCACCCCCCCCGACAGGAGGATATAGCAATCAGCCCCAGCATTTT. The chain is built from TRBV18 and TRBJ1-5, with D maybe TRBD1 (6 bases). V lost 3 bases, J lost 0 bases, and 18 bases lay in between. This CDR3 has 18 residues. Germline CDR1 KGHSH, CDR2 LQKENI. Together with reference TRBV18 and TRBJ1-5, the CDR3 gives the full variable domain: NAGVMQNPRHLVRRRGQEARLRCSPMKGHSHVYWYRQLPEEGLKFMVYLQKENIIDESGMPKERFSAEFPKEGPSILRIQQVVRGDSAAYFCASSPPPTGGYSNQPQHFGDGTRLSIL.

The J gene is TRBJ2-7, the V gene TRBV5-4; D may be TRBD2 (6 bases). V gave up 4 bases and J gave up 2 bases, with 16 bases separating them. This CDR3 is 15 amino acids long. CDR1 is SGHNT and CDR2 is YYREEE in the germline V gene (reference sequence). This CDR3 is CASSRSGIKPYEQYF. The CDR3 DNA reads as TGTGCCAGCAGCCGTAGCGGAATTAAGCCCTACGAGCAGTACTTC.

The chain uses TRBV20-1 and TRBJ2-4; D call uncertain. Trimming stripped 2 bases from V and 10 bases from J, with 9 bases between. CDR1 DFQATT and CDR2 SNEGSKA come from the germline V gene (reference sequence). CDR3 size: 11 residues. This CDR3 reads CSARMEWIQYF. The CDR3 DNA follows: TGCAGTGCTAGAATGGAGTGGATTCAGTACTTC.